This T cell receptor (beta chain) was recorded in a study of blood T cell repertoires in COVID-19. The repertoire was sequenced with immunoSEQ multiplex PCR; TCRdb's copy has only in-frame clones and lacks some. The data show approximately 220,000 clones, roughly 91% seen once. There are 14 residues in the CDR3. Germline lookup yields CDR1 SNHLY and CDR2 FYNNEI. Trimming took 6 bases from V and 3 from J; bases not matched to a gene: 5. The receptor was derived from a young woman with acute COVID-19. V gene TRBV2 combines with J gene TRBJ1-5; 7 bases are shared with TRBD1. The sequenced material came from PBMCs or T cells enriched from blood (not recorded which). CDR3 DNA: TGTGCCAGCAGCCGACAGGGAGACAATCAGCCCCAGCATTTT. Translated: CASSRQGDNQPQHF.